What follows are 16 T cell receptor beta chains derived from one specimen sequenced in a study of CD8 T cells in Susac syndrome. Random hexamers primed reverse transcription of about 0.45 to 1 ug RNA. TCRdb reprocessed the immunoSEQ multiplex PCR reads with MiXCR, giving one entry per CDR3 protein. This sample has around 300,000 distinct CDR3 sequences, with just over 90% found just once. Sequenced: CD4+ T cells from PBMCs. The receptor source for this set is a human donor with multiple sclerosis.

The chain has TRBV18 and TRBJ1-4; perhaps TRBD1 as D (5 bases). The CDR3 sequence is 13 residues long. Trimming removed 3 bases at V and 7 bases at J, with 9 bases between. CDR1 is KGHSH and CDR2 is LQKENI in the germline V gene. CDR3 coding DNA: TGTGCCAGCTCACCCCTGAGGGGTGAAAAACTGTTTTTT. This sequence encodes CASSPLRGEKLFF.

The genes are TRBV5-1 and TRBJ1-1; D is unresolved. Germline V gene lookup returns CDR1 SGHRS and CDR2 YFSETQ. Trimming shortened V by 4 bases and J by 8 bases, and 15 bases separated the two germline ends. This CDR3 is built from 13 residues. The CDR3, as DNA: TGCGCCAGCAGCATCGGCCGGGAGTTGGAAGCTTTCTTT. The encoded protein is CASSIGRELEAFF. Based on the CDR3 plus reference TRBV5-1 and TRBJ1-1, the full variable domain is KAGVTQTPRYLIKTRGQQVTLSCSPISGHRSVSWYQQTPGQGLQFLFEYFSETQRNKGNFPGRFSGRQFSNSRSEMNVSTLELGDSALYLCASSIGRELEAFFGQGTRLTVV.

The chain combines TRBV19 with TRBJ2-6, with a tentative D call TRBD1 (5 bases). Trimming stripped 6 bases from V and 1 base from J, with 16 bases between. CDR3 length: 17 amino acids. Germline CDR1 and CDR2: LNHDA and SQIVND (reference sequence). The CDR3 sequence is CASRRQGMRSGANVLTF. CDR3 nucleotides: TGTGCCAGTAGGAGGCAGGGCATGCGGTCTGGGGCCAACGTCCTGACTTTC.

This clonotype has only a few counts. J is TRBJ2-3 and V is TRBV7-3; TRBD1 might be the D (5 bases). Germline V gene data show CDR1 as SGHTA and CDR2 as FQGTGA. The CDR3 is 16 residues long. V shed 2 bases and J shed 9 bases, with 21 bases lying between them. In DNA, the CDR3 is TGTGCCAGCAGCTTAGTTGGCGACAGCAATTTTTTGACGCAGTATTTT. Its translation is CASSLVGDSNFLTQYF.

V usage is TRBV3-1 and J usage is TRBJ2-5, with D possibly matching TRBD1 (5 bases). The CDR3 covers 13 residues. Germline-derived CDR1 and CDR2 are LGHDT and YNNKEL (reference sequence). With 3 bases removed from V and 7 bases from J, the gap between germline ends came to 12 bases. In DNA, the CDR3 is TGTGCCAGCAGCCAGACTCCCCAGGGGACCCAGTACTTC. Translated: CASSQTPQGTQYF.

Here the CDR3 DNA reads TGCAGTGCTAGGGGATTCCCAAGGGGAGGGGTCATAAGAGAGACCCAGTACTTC. Translation gives CSARGFPRGGVIRETQYF. V usage is TRBV20-1 and J usage is TRBJ2-5, with 7 bases that match TRBD2. The CDR3 spans 18 residues. Germline CDR1 and CDR2: DFQATT and SNEGSKA (reference sequence). V shed 3 bases, J shed 4 bases, and the junction held 20 bases outside the gene matches.

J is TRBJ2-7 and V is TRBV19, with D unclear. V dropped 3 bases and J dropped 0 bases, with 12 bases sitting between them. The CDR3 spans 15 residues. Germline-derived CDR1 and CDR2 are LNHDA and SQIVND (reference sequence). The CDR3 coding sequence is TGTGCCAGTAGTATTTGGAGAGCGAACTCCTACGAGCAGTACTTC. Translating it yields CASSIWRANSYEQYF.

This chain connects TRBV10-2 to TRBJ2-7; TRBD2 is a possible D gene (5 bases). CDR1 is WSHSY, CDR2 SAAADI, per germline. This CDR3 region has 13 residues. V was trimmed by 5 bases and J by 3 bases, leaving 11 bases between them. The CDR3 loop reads CASSTFGNYEQYF. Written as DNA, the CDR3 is TGCGCCAGCAGTACCTTCGGGAACTACGAGCAGTACTTC.

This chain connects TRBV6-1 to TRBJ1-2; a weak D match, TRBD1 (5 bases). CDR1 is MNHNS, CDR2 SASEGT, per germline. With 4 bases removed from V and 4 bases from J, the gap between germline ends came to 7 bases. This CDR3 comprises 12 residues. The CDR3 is CASSGQLYGYTF. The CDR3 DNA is TGTGCCAGCAGTGGACAGCTCTATGGCTACACCTTC.

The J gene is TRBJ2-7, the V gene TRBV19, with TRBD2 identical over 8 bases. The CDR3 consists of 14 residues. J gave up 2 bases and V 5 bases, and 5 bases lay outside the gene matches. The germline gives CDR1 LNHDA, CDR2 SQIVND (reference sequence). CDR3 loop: CASSRVRGAYEQYF. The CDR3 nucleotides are TGTGCCAGTAGTCGGGTGCGGGGGGCCTACGAGCAGTACTTC.

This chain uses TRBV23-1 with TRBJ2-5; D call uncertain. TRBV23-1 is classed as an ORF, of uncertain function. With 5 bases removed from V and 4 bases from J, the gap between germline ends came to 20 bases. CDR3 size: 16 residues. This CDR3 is CASSVPAHTSRETQYF. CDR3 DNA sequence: TGCGCCAGCAGTGTTCCGGCACACACATCGAGAGAGACCCAGTACTTC.

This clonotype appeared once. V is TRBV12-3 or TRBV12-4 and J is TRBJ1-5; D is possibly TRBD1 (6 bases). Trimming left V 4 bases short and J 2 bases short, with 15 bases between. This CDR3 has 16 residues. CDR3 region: CASSYSTGFGNQPQHF. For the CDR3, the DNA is TGTGCCAGCAGTTATTCCACAGGGTTCGGCAATCAGCCCCAGCATTTT.

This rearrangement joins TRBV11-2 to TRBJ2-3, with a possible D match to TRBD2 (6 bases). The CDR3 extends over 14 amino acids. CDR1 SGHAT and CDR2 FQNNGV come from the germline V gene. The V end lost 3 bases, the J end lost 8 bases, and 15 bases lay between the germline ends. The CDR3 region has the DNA TGTGCCAGCAGCTTGTTAGTTAGCGGCGGTACGCAGTATTTT. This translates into CASSLLVSGGTQYF.

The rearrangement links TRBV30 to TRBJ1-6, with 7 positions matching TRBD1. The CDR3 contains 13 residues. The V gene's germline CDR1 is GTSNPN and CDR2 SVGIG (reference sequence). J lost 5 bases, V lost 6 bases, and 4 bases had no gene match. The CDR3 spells CACTQGNNSPLHF. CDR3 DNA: TGTGCCTGCACACAGGGGAATAATTCACCCCTCCACTTT.

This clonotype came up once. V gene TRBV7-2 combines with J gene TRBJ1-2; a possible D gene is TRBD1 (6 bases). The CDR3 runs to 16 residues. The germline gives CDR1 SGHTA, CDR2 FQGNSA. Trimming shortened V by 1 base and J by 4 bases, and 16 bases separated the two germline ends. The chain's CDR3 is CASSLGAGGAGYGYTF. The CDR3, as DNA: TGTGCCAGCAGCTTAGGAGCGGGGGGCGCAGGCTATGGCTACACCTTC.

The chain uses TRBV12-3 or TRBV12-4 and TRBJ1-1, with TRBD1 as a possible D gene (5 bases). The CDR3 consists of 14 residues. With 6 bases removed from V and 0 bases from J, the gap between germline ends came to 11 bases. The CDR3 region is CASSRRGVNTEAFF. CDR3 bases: TGTGCCAGCAGCCGCCGGGGGGTGAACACTGAAGCTTTCTTT.